In this sample, the clone carrying this TCR beta chain turned up a few times. This CDR3 has 14 residues. The germline CDR1 and CDR2 sequences are SNHLY and FYNNEI. Losses at the gene ends were 6 bases for V and 5 bases for J; bases not matched to a gene: 8. Assay: immunoSEQ multiplex PCR; the TCRdb copy retains only in-frame clones and omits some. There are around 120,000 clones in the sample; around four fifths occur only once, and 3% to 4% lies in the top ten. This sample is part of a study of identifying expanded T cells in peripheral blood. This sequence was found in a person aged 18 to 70 in good health. The chain employs TRBV2 and TRBJ2-7; 9 nucleotides line up with TRBD1. Sequenced: blood. The CDR3 loop reads CASSVQGAGDEQYF. CDR3 nucleotide sequence: TGTGCCAGCAGCGTACAGGGGGCCGGTGACGAGCAGTACTTC.